The T cell receptor beta chain described here comes from a study of cytomegalovirus exposure and HLA in healthy donors. Study-wide results and limits: A few V segments could not be told apart, such as TRBV6-2 and TRBV6-3, and were left out. There were reportedly fewer N-insertions in an Asian-associated ancestry cluster than the roughly 670-donor mean, in a later analysis.

PCR was performed using 60 Vbeta and 13 Jbeta primers. In the authors' methods: Roughly 76 million unique TCR beta chains, roughly 11 million of them shared, were counted by a later analysis. The data were produced by immunoSEQ multiplex PCR, yet TCRdb's version contains in-frame clones alone and is incomplete. Clone size and the V and J calls come from that table; the DNA yielded D and trimming. This sample yields roughly 150,000 clones, of which nearly 10% are seen a single time; under 2% belongs to the top ten. Per germline, CDR1 SGHKS and CDR2 YYEKEE (reference sequence). The V and J ends lost 0 bases and 3 bases, in that order; junction bases with no gene match: 5. This CDR3 comprises 16 residues. Concerning this clone itself: Its antigen is currently unknown.

The chain couples TRBV5-5 to TRBJ2-3; 9 bases are a match to TRBD1. The sample consisted of PBMCs. The clonotype was recovered from a man in his forties or fifties in good health and CMV-seronegative. CDR3 bases: TGTGCCAGCAGCTTGGCGGGACAGGGCAGGACAGATACGCAGTATTTT. This codes for CASSLAGQGRTDTQYF.